Shown below are 8 T cell receptor beta chains from a single sample sequenced in a study of T cell repertoires in cytomegalovirus infection. TCRdb used MiXCR to reprocess the reads, holding one entry per CDR3 protein. The profile shows approximately 180,000 distinct CDR3 sequences, approximately 19% of them singletons. The material sequenced was PBMCs. The source of these receptors is a human donor in good health (CMV status not recorded). Some clones in this sample may be carry-over from other donors' samples.

This clonotype was counted a few times. The chain recombines TRBV6-2 or TRBV6-3 with TRBJ1-5; D is possibly TRBD1 (5 bases). The germline V gene encodes CDR1 MNHEY and CDR2 SVGEGT. V lost 5 bases and J lost 0, with 26 bases in between. CDR3 length: 20 amino acids. CDR3 nucleotide sequence: TGTGCCAGCAGTCTGAAGACCGGGACCATCTCTCCGGGTAGCAATCAGCCCCAGCATTTT. Its protein product is CASSLKTGTISPGSNQPQHF.

The chain has TRBV14 and TRBJ1-3; D remains ambiguous. V was clipped by 0 bases and J by 0 bases, with 9 bases between them. Germline V gives CDR1 SGHDN, CDR2 FVKESK. The CDR3 has 16 residues. The CDR3 is CASSQDLASSGNTIYF. The CDR3 nucleotides are TGTGCCAGCAGCCAAGATCTGGCCTCCTCTGGAAACACCATATATTTT.

The V and J genes are TRBV6-4 and TRBJ2-7; TRBD1 aligns across 10 bases. The trim removed 4 bases at V and 5 bases at J, leaving 11 bases unmatched. The length of the CDR3 is 16 residues. Germline V CDR1 and CDR2: MRHNA, SNTAGT. The DNA for the CDR3 is TGTGCCAGCAGTGCCCTCCCGGGACAGGGGAGGAACGAGCAGTACTTC. It codes for CASSALPGQGRNEQYF.

This clonotype was seen ten or more times. J is TRBJ2-1 and V is TRBV7-2; the D gene is possibly TRBD2 (6 bases). Deletions cut 1 base from V and 6 bases from J, with 10 bases between. CDR1 and CDR2 (germline): SGHTA, FQGNSA. This CDR3 is built from 14 residues. In nucleotides, the CDR3 is TGTGCCAGCAGCTTAGATCTGGGGGGCAATGAGCAGTTCTTC. This codes for CASSLDLGGNEQFF.

The chain has TRBV29-1 and TRBJ1-1, with 9 bases matching TRBD1. The trim removed 4 bases at V and 5 bases at J, leaving 8 bases unmatched. The CDR3 spans 14 residues. CDR1 and CDR2 from the germline V gene are SQVTM and ANQGSEA. The DNA of the CDR3 is TGCAGCGTTGTAATGGCCGACAGGGGGACTGAAGCTTTCTTT. It specifies CSVVMADRGTEAFF.

CDR3 protein: CASSIAPPAGGAGNEKLFF. The CDR3 bases are TGTGCCAGTAGTATAGCCCCCCCCGCAGGGGGCGCCGGTAATGAAAAACTGTTTTTT. The genes are TRBV19 and TRBJ1-4; 8 nucleotides match TRBD1. The CDR3 is 19 amino acids. CDR1 and CDR2 from the germline V gene are LNHDA and SQIVND (reference sequence). V gave up 1 base and J gave up 4 bases; unmatched junction bases: 14. Full variable domain (outside the CDR3, taken from reference TRBV19 and TRBJ1-4): DGGITQSPKYLFRKEGQNVTLSCEQNLNHDAMYWYRQDPGQGLRLIYYSQIVNDFQKGDIAEGYSVSREKKESFPLTVTSAQKNPTAFYLCASSIAPPAGGAGNEKLFFGSGTQLSVL.

This clonotype was counted ten times or more. DNA of the CDR3: TGCGCCAGCAGCCAAGGACGTAGCTCCTACGAGCAGTACTTC. This gives the protein CASSQGRSSYEQYF. The genes are TRBV5-1 and TRBJ2-7; D is undetermined. The CDR3 loop spans 14 amino acids. CDR1 is SGHRS, CDR2 YFSETQ, per germline. The germline V and J ends were trimmed by 4 bases and 0 bases, with 11 bases remaining between them.

The chain joins TRBV12-3 or TRBV12-4 to TRBJ2-5; 8 bases are a match to TRBD2. The length of the CDR3 is 15 residues. V gave up 8 bases and J gave up 5 bases; unmatched junction bases: 13. Here the CDR3 DNA reads TGTGCCAGCGGCCCGGGGGGGAGGCAAAGCGAGACCCAGTACTTC. Its translation is CASGPGGRQSETQYF.